This T cell receptor (beta chain) was captured in a study of shared T cell receptors in the human thymus. The CDR3 runs to 13 residues. V was trimmed by 9 bases and J by 5 bases, leaving 14 bases between them. From germline, CDR1 is LNHDA and CDR2 SQIVND (reference sequence). Profiling relied on immunoSEQ multiplex PCR, and the TCRdb table lists in-frame clones only, not all of them. The profile shows 700,000 or so clones, approximately 85% of them singletons. In addition, the sample was reused for a study of human thymus T cells. That publication notes: Corrective cardiac surgery supplied the resected thymus tissue. There were highly overlapping thymic repertoires among unrelated individuals, as related research reported.

This sequence originates from a girl in the first two years of life with a congenital heart defect. The specimen sequenced was thymocytes. This chain links TRBV19 with TRBJ1-5; maybe TRBD1 (5 bases). The DNA of the CDR3 is TGTGCCAGCACCGGGACTGACGATCAGCCCCAGCATTTT. Protein sequence: CASTGTDDQPQHF.